This is a list of T cell receptor beta chains from one sample in a study of T cell responses to AZD1222 COVID-19 vaccine. Sequencing was performed with immunoSEQ multiplex PCR; in TCRdb, only in-frame clones are kept and a portion is missing. In the table there are around 110,000 clones, 85% to 95% of which are singletons. The sample in question was peripheral blood, obtained 28 days after the second AZD1222 dose. Receptor source: an adult who received the AZD1222 COVID-19 vaccine. CDR3s include the opening cysteine and the closing phenylalanine or tryptophan. D genes are given only for firm matches. A clone size is listed for some rows: how often the clone was seen (once, few, many), or a class if it is expanded.

>-|TRBJ2-2|once|TRBV29-1
CSADRGMNTGELFF
TGCAGCGCCGACCGCGGGATGAACACCGGGGAGCTGTTTTTT
>-|TRBJ2-7|-|TRBV19
CASSQIGQLFSYEQYF
TGTGCCAGTAGCCAAATAGGGCAACTATTCTCCTACGAGCAGTACTTC
>-|TRBJ1-3|-|TRBV30
CAWSYGDTIYF
TGTGCCTGGAGTTATGGGGACACCATATATTTT
>-|TRBJ2-7|-|TRBV11-2
CASSSKPEEQYF
TGTGCCAGCAGCTCCAAGCCTGAAGAGCAGTACTTC
>-|TRBJ1-1|-|TRBV6-1
CASRSSVGTEAFF
TGTGCCAGCAGGAGTTCAGTGGGAACTGAAGCTTTCTTT
>TRBD1|TRBJ2-7|-|TRBV7-9
CASSSDRPKYEQYF
TGTGCCAGCAGCTCGGACAGGCCGAAGTACGAGCAGTACTTC
>-|TRBJ2-6|once|TRBV29-1
CSVWERSPTPGANVLTF
TGCAGCGTTTGGGAACGAAGCCCCACTCCTGGGGCCAACGTCCTGACTTTC
>TRBD1|TRBJ1-2|few|TRBV29-1
CSAGQDYGYTF
TGCAGCGCGGGACAGGACTATGGCTACACCTTC
>TRBD2|TRBJ2-7|-|TRBV3-1/TRBV3-2
CASSQGTSGSKDYEQYF
TGTGCCAGCAGCCAAGGGACTAGCGGGAGTAAAGATTACGAGCAGTACTTC
>TRBD1|TRBJ2-2|-|TRBV7-9
CASSFTGGQNTGELFF
TGTGCCAGCAGCTTTACAGGGGGCCAGAACACCGGGGAGCTGTTTTTT
>TRBD2|TRBJ2-1|-|TRBV5-1
CASRLAGVDNEQFF
TGCGCCAGCAGACTAGCGGGAGTAGACAATGAGCAGTTCTTC
>-|TRBJ2-4|-|TRBV15
CATSPDKPQGRDIQYF
TGTGCCACCAGCCCAGACAAACCCCAGGGTCGGGACATTCAGTACTTC
>TRBD1|TRBJ1-3|-|TRBV7-8
CASSSGQERNTIYF
TGTGCCAGCAGCTCGGGACAGGAGAGAAACACCATATATTTT
>TRBD1|TRBJ1-1|-|TRBV11-3
CASSLGRGRNTEAFF
TGTGCCAGCAGCTTAGGCAGGGGGCGGAACACTGAAGCTTTCTTT
>-|TRBJ1-2|-|TRBV19
CASRQDGAYGYTF
TGTGCCAGTAGACAGGACGGGGCCTATGGCTACACCTTC
>-|TRBJ1-5|-|TRBV29-1
CSVYGVLSNQPQHF
TGCAGCGTTTATGGGGTTTTGAGCAATCAGCCCCAGCATTTT
>-|TRBJ2-7|-|TRBV27
CASSRTATDRETYEQYF
TGTGCCAGCAGTCGGACGGCTACCGACAGAGAAACCTACGAGCAGTACTTC
>TRBD2|TRBJ2-1|-|TRBV5-1
CASSLAVGGGPRHEQFF
TGCGCCAGCAGCTTGGCTGTTGGGGGAGGGCCGCGGCATGAGCAGTTCTTC
>-|TRBJ2-7|-|TRBV11-2
CASSSAYEQYF
TGTGCCAGCAGCTCCGCCTACGAGCAGTACTTC